This entry lists 5 T cell receptor beta chains sequenced from one sample in a study of radiation and T cells in renal cell carcinoma. Only in-frame clones appear in the TCRdb table, and some are missing; sequencing was by immunoSEQ multiplex PCR. The sample shows under 20,000 clones, roughly 64% of them seen only once. Specified treatment: 15 Gy SBRT to primary tumor, nephrectomy 4 weeks later. Here the sequenced sample was tumor tissue, taken from a patient whose treatment included radiotherapy and nephrectomy. These TCRs come from a woman between 65 and 79 years old with renal cell carcinoma.

J is TRBJ2-5 and V is TRBV9; TRBD2 agrees at 11 bases. The CDR3 runs 16 residues. The V and J ends lost 3 bases and 5 bases, in that order; junction bases with no gene match: 9. In germline, CDR1 is SGDLS, CDR2 YYNGEE. The chain's CDR3 is CASSAGLAGGWETQYF. The CDR3 DNA follows: TGTGCCAGCAGCGCGGGGCTAGCGGGGGGATGGGAGACCCAGTACTTC.

There are a few counts of this clone. The rearrangement links TRBV5-1 to TRBJ1-2, with D unclear. The CDR3 loop spans 13 amino acids. Germline V gives CDR1 SGHRS, CDR2 YFSETQ. Trimming took off 5 bases at V and 0 bases at J, with 8 bases between the two ends. CDR3 bases: TGCGCCAGCAGGCTGAAAGCTAACTATGGCTACACCTTC. This codes for CASRLKANYGYTF.

This clone was seen a single time. CDR3 nucleotide sequence: TGTGCCAGCTGGACAGGGGGCAAGTACGAGCAGTACTTC. It yields the protein CASWTGGKYEQYF. V is TRBV2 and J is TRBJ2-7; the match to TRBD1 covers 11 bases. This CDR3 has 13 amino acids. Looked up from germline, CDR1 is SNHLY and CDR2 is FYNNEI. V shed 8 bases, J shed 4 bases, and the junction held 4 bases outside the gene matches.

This clone turned up a few times. The chain joins TRBV7-2 to TRBJ1-6; D might be TRBD1 (5 bases). The V end lost 3 bases, the J end lost 10 bases, and 16 bases lay between the germline ends. From germline, CDR1 is SGHTA and CDR2 FQGNSA. CDR3 size: 15 residues. CDR3 sequence (DNA): TGTGCCAGCAGCTTCTCGACAGACGGGAAGTCACCCCTCCACTTT. Amino acids: CASSFSTDGKSPLHF.

The chain carries TRBV4-2 and TRBJ1-6; D possibly corresponds to TRBD1 (6 bases). From germline, CDR1 is LGHNA and CDR2 YNFKEQ. CDR3 length equals 13 residues. V was shortened by 5 bases and J by 10 bases, with 12 bases between the two germline ends. Here the CDR3 reads CASSFGQTSPLHF. The DNA for the CDR3 is TGTGCCAGCAGCTTCGGACAGACGTCACCCCTCCACTTT.